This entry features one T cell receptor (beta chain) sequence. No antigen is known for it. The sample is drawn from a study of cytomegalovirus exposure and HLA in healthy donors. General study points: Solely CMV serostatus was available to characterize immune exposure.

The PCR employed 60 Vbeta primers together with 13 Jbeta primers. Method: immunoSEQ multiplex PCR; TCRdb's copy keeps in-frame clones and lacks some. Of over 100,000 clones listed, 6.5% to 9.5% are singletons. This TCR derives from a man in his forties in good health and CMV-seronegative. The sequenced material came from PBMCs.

The CDR3 reads CASSQDREYGYTF. The CDR3 bases are TGTGCCAGCAGCCAGGACAGGGAGTATGGCTACACCTTC. The chain couples TRBV7-2 to TRBJ1-2; 8 bases align to TRBD1. The CDR3 loop spans 13 amino acids. Germline assignment: CDR1 SGHTA and CDR2 FQGNSA. The ends lost 5 bases at V and 5 bases at J; junction bases unmatched: 4.